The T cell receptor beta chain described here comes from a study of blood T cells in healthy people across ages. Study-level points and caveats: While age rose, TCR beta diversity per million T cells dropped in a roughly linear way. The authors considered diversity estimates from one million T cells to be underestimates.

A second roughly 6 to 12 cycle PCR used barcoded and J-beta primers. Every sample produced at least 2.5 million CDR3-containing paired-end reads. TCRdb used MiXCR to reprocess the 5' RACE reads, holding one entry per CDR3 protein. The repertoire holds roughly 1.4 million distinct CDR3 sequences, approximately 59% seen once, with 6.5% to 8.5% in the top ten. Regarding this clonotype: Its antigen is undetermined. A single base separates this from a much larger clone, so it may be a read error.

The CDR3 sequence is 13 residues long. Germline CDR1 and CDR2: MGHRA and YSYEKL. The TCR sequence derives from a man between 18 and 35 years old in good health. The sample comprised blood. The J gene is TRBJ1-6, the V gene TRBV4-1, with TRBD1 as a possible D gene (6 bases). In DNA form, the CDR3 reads TGCGCCAGCAGCCAAGTTCAGGGGTCACCCTTCCACTTT. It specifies CASSQVQGSPFHF.